The 32 T cell receptor beta chains given below trace back to one sample, sequenced in a study of T cell responses to AZD1222 COVID-19 vaccine. The data were produced by immunoSEQ multiplex PCR, yet TCRdb's version contains in-frame clones alone and is incomplete. This sample has roughly 70,000 clones, with 80% found just once. The sample here was peripheral blood, taken 28 days after the second AZD1222 dose. All receptors come from an adult who received the AZD1222 COVID-19 vaccine.

The genes are TRBV12-3 or TRBV12-4 and TRBJ1-1; no clear D. V was trimmed by 5 bases and J by 3 bases, leaving 7 bases between them. The CDR3 length is 12 residues. The CDR3: CASSAGHTEAFF. CDR3 nucleotides: TGTGCCAGCAGTGCAGGACACACTGAAGCTTTCTTT.

The rearrangement links TRBV5-1 to TRBJ2-2, with 8 bases matching TRBD1. Trimming took 3 bases from V and 1 from J; bases not matched to a gene: 8. This CDR3 comprises 17 residues. CDR1 and CDR2 (germline): SGHRS, YFSETQ. The CDR3 reads CASSSSAGTGNTGELFF. CDR3 sequence (DNA): TGCGCCAGCAGCTCCTCCGCCGGGACAGGGAACACCGGGGAGCTGTTTTTT.

J is TRBJ2-1 and V is TRBV5-4; D is undetermined. CDR1 is SGHNT and CDR2 is YYREEE in the germline V gene (reference sequence). Trimming took off 2 bases at V and 4 bases at J, with 4 bases between the two ends. There are 12 residues in the CDR3. Here the CDR3 DNA reads TGTGCCAGCAGCTTTCAATACAATGAGCAGTTCTTC. Its translation is CASSFQYNEQFF.

Only a few counts were recorded for this clone. The V call is TRBV2, the J call TRBJ2-7; unclear D gene. This CDR3 comprises 13 residues. Deletions cut 3 bases from V and 1 base from J, with 7 bases between. Germline CDR1 is SNHLY and CDR2 is FYNNEI. The chain's CDR3 is CASSDLLSYEQYF. The CDR3 DNA reads as TGTGCCAGCAGTGATCTTTTATCCTACGAGCAGTACTTC.

This clone was detected once. The chain's CDR3 is CASSLTSGGDEQFF. In DNA, the CDR3 is TGCGCCAGCAGCTTGACTAGCGGGGGGGATGAGCAGTTCTTC. This chain joins TRBV4-1 and TRBJ2-1; 14 nucleotides agree with TRBD2. Germline V gene lookup returns CDR1 MGHRA and CDR2 YSYEKL. The junction had 2 bases not matched to a gene; V was cut back by 5 bases and J by 8 bases. This CDR3 comprises 14 residues.

V is TRBV24-1 and J is TRBJ2-1; D is perhaps TRBD1 (5 bases). The CDR3 is 16 amino acids. In germline, CDR1 is KGHDR, CDR2 SFDVKD. With 4 bases removed from V and 0 bases from J, the gap between germline ends came to 12 bases. The CDR3 loop reads CATSDAQASSYNEQFF. In DNA form, the CDR3 reads TGTGCCACCAGTGACGCACAGGCCAGCTCCTACAATGAGCAGTTCTTC.

This clone was found a few times. The chain couples TRBV28 to TRBJ2-3; D is possibly TRBD1 (6 bases). Trimming cost V 3 bases and J 2 bases, with 12 bases left between them. Germline V gene lookup returns CDR1 MDHEN and CDR2 SYDVKM. CDR3 length: 15 amino acids. The CDR3 DNA is TGTGCCAGCAGTTTCCCGGACAGTTCCACAGATACGCAGTATTTT. Its protein is CASSFPDSSTDTQYF.

For the CDR3, the DNA is TGTGCCAGCAGCCAAGATAGCGGGGGCCTAGATACGCAGTATTTT. It is translated as CASSQDSGGLDTQYF. This chain joins TRBV4-2 and TRBJ2-3, with 9 bases that match TRBD2. V dropped 0 bases and J dropped 5; count of bases not matched to a gene: 3. This CDR3 contains 15 residues. The germline V gene encodes CDR1 LGHNA and CDR2 YNFKEQ.

The count of this clone is one. V is TRBV19 and J is TRBJ2-2, with 9 nucleotides matching TRBD2. CDR1 is LNHDA, CDR2 SQIVND, per germline (reference sequence). V trimming: 5 bases; J trimming: 1 base; junction bases outside the gene matches: 8. This CDR3 contains 17 residues. The CDR3 loop is CASSSRGSGGNTGELFF. CDR3 nucleotides: TGTGCCAGTAGTTCGCGTGGTAGCGGGGGGAACACCGGGGAGCTGTTTTTT.

V gene TRBV7-9 combines with J gene TRBJ2-5, with 9 bases aligning to TRBD2. CDR1 and CDR2 (germline): SEHNR, FQNEAQ (reference sequence). With V trimmed by 2 bases and J by 5 bases, 6 bases remained unmatched. The CDR3 consists of 15 residues. DNA for the CDR3: TGTGCCAGCAGCTTAACCGGGCGGGGGGGGGAGACCCAGTACTTC. It encodes CASSLTGRGGETQYF.

The V and J genes are TRBV27 and TRBJ1-3; D not resolved. Trimming left V 3 bases short and J 2 bases short, with 8 bases between. This CDR3 is 14 amino acids long. CDR1 and CDR2 (germline): MNHEY, SMNVEV (reference sequence). CDR3 sequence (DNA): TGTGCCAGCAGTTTTGCAAGCGCTGGAAACACCATATATTTT. Its translation is CASSFASAGNTIYF.

The chain has TRBV25-1 and TRBJ1-6; D call uncertain. V dropped 5 bases and J dropped 0 bases, with 5 bases sitting between them. The CDR3 runs 14 residues. The V gene's germline CDR1 is MGHDK and CDR2 SYGVNS. The CDR3 bases are TGTGCCAGCAGTCTTGGCTCCTATAATTCACCCCTCCACTTT. Its protein product is CASSLGSYNSPLHF.

This rearrangement joins TRBV6-5 to TRBJ2-1; possibly TRBD1 for D (8 bases). Germline V lookup: CDR1 MNHEY, CDR2 SVGAGI. Trimming took 0 bases from V and 9 from J, leaving 18 bases between them. The CDR3 is 16 amino acids. CDR3 sequence (DNA): TGTGCCAGCAGTTACTCGCCCGGGACAGGCGGGGGTGAGCAGTTCTTC. This gives the protein CASSYSPGTGGGEQFF.

This chain joins TRBV27 and TRBJ1-1; TRBD1 matches at 11 bases. The germline V gene encodes CDR1 MNHEY and CDR2 SMNVEV (reference sequence). Unmatched junction bases numbered 10, after V lost 5 bases and J lost 5 bases. CDR3 length: 16 amino acids. The CDR3 loop reads CASSTRTGGVKTEAFF. DNA for the CDR3: TGTGCCAGCAGTACGAGGACAGGGGGCGTTAAGACTGAAGCTTTCTTT.

This chain joins TRBV19 and TRBJ1-6; TRBD1 is a possible D gene (6 bases). V was pared by 3 bases and J by 0 bases, with 9 bases between. CDR3 size: 16 residues. In germline, CDR1 is LNHDA, CDR2 SQIVND (reference sequence). The CDR3 coding sequence is TGTGCCAGTAGTATCAGGGACAACTCCTATAATTCACCCCTCCACTTT. Translating gives CASSIRDNSYNSPLHF.

This chain uses TRBV5-1 with TRBJ1-1, with no clear D. V gave up 6 bases and J gave up 1 base, with 10 bases separating them. This CDR3 region has 13 residues. The germline CDR1 and CDR2 sequences are SGHRS and YFSETQ. The CDR3 sequence: CASNGDGNTEAFF. The CDR3 DNA reads TGCGCCAGCAACGGCGACGGGAACACTGAAGCTTTCTTT.

The V gene is TRBV18, the J gene TRBJ1-5; D is unclear. Trimming removed 2 bases from V and 7 bases from J, with 9 bases in between. This CDR3 contains 13 residues. From germline, CDR1 is KGHSH and CDR2 LQKENI. CDR3 nucleotide sequence: TGTGCCAGCTCACCAAGCGAAAACCAGCCCCAGCATTTT. This translates into CASSPSENQPQHF.

The gene calls are TRBV9 and TRBJ1-3, with D maybe TRBD1 (6 bases). Germline loops: CDR1 SGDLS, CDR2 YYNGEE. Trimming took 4 bases from V and 8 from J, leaving 13 bases between them. The CDR3 loop spans 13 amino acids. The CDR3 region has the DNA TGTGCCAGCAGCCCGCGAGGGGGGGACACCATATATTTT. Translating gives CASSPRGGDTIYF.

This sequence joins TRBV18 and TRBJ1-5, with TRBD1 matching over 10 bases. The CDR3 is 17 residues long. CDR1 is KGHSH and CDR2 is LQKENI in the germline V gene. The ends lost 3 bases at V and 2 bases at J; junction bases unmatched: 7. This CDR3 is CASSPRQGASGNQPQHF. The CDR3 DNA sequence: TGTGCCAGCTCACCCAGACAGGGGGCGAGCGGCAATCAGCCCCAGCATTTT.

This clone has only one observation. The rearrangement joins TRBV7-2 to TRBJ1-5, with D hard to call. The CDR3 extends over 13 amino acids. CDR1 SGHTA and CDR2 FQGNSA come from the germline V gene. V was clipped by 1 base and J by 7 bases, with 8 bases between them. CDR3 loop: CASSLGGIQPQHF. CDR3 nucleotides: TGTGCCAGCAGCTTAGGAGGGATCCAGCCCCAGCATTTT.

The V gene is TRBV5-4, the J gene TRBJ2-7; D is possibly TRBD1 or TRBD2 (5 bases each). Trimming cost V 1 base and J 3 bases, with 17 bases left between them. The CDR3 runs 16 residues. Germline CDR1 is SGHNT and CDR2 is YYREEE (reference sequence). CDR3 nucleotides: TGTGCCAGCAGCTTGTTTTCCGGGACGAACTTCTACGAGCAGTACTTC. This translates into CASSLFSGTNFYEQYF.

This chain uses TRBV9 with TRBJ1-6; unclear D gene. The CDR3 consists of 15 residues. Trimming left V 0 bases short and J 8 bases short, with 12 bases between. The germline V gene has CDR1 SGDLS and CDR2 YYNGEE. CDR3 sequence: CASSVGRVGYSPLHF. Here the CDR3 DNA reads TGTGCCAGCAGCGTAGGAAGGGTCGGGTATTCACCCCTCCACTTT.

V and J are TRBV2 and TRBJ1-1; perhaps TRBD1 as D (5 bases). This CDR3 has 15 residues. CDR1 and CDR2 from the germline V gene are SNHLY and FYNNEI. Deletions cut 7 bases from V and 3 bases from J, with 18 bases between. The CDR3 sequence is CASIPRGDSDTEAFF. CDR3 coding DNA: TGTGCCAGCATCCCCCGGGGGGATTCGGACACTGAAGCTTTCTTT.

The chain couples TRBV3-1 (or the pseudogene TRBV3-2) to TRBJ2-7, with D tentatively TRBD2 (6 bases). Between the trimmed V and J ends, which lost 5 bases and 4 bases, there was a span of 15 bases. Germline loops: CDR1 LGHDT, CDR2 YNNKEL (reference sequence). The CDR3 consists of 14 residues. CDR3 amino acids: CASSSGLSRYEQYF. The CDR3 DNA reads as TGTGCCAGCAGCTCGGGACTTAGCAGGTACGAGCAGTACTTC.

The V call is TRBV18, the J call TRBJ1-6, with unresolved D. This CDR3 contains 14 residues. The V gene's germline CDR1 is KGHSH and CDR2 LQKENI. The V end lost 2 bases, the J end lost 10 bases, and 12 bases lay between the germline ends. CDR3 in amino acids: CASSPGARSSPLHF. As DNA, the CDR3 is TGTGCCAGCTCACCAGGAGCTCGAAGCTCACCCCTCCACTTT. Full variable domain (rest looked up from reference TRBV18 and TRBJ1-6): NAGVMQNPRHLVRRRGQEARLRCSPMKGHSHVYWYRQLPEEGLKFMVYLQKENIIDESGMPKERFSAEFPKEGPSILRIQQVVRGDSAAYFCASSPGARSSPLHFGNGTRLTVT.

The chain uses TRBV9 and TRBJ2-7; D is ambiguous. This CDR3 is 13 amino acids long. V shed 3 bases and J shed 3 bases, with 10 bases lying between them. The V gene's germline CDR1 is SGDLS and CDR2 YYNGEE. The CDR3 DNA sequence: TGTGCCAGCAGCGCTACGTCAGGCTACGAGCAGTACTTC. This encodes CASSATSGYEQYF.

The V call is TRBV5-6, the J call TRBJ1-6; D remains ambiguous. Germline CDR1 reads SGHDT; CDR2 reads YYEEEE. The CDR3 covers 15 residues. The ends were cut back, 0 bases at V and 0 bases at J, with 4 bases in the middle. CDR3 sequence: CASSLGGSYNSPLHF. DNA for the CDR3: TGTGCCAGCAGCTTGGGGGGCTCCTATAATTCACCCCTCCACTTT.

This clone was picked up one time. V is TRBV10-3 and J is TRBJ2-7; 9 positions agree with TRBD1. This CDR3 has 17 residues. Germline loops: CDR1 ENHRY, CDR2 SYGVKD. Trimming removed 0 bases from V and 0 bases from J; junction bases left unmatched: 6. The CDR3 bases are TGTGCCATCAGTGAGTCGGTCCCGGGACAGGGCTCCTACGAGCAGTACTTC. It yields the protein CAISESVPGQGSYEQYF.

This clone has just a few counts. CDR3 loop: CASSIGQGREFF. CDR3 coding DNA: TGTGCCAGTAGTATTGGACAGGGGAGAGAATTCTTT. This chain connects TRBV19 to TRBJ1-1, with 9 nucleotides matching TRBD1. The V and J ends lost 3 bases and 14 bases, in that order; junction bases with no gene match: 7. The CDR3 contains 12 residues. CDR1 and CDR2 from the germline V gene are LNHDA and SQIVND (reference sequence).

The chain uses TRBV10-3 and TRBJ2-3, with a tentative D call TRBD2 (5 bases). Germline V lookup: CDR1 ENHRY, CDR2 SYGVKD. The V and J ends lost 6 bases and 6 bases respectively, with 19 bases between them. This CDR3 region has 15 residues. CDR3 in amino acids: CAIRDSEGVVDTQYF. The CDR3 DNA reads TGTGCCATCAGGGATAGCGAAGGAGTTGTCGATACGCAGTATTTT.

This clone was detected a few times. The chain recombines TRBV5-4 with TRBJ1-2; 7 bases align to TRBD1. V shed 2 bases, J shed 3 bases, and the junction held 7 bases outside the gene matches. Germline-derived CDR1 and CDR2 are SGHNT and YYREEE (reference sequence). The CDR3 is 15 residues long. CDR3 sequence: CASSFRGGEDYGYTF. In DNA form, the CDR3 reads TGTGCCAGCAGCTTTAGAGGGGGCGAGGACTATGGCTACACCTTC.

The rearrangement joins TRBV5-1 to TRBJ1-3, with D unresolved. This CDR3 has 15 residues. The germline V gene encodes CDR1 SGHRS and CDR2 YFSETQ. Trimming took 0 bases from V and 0 from J, leaving 7 bases between them. For the CDR3, the DNA is TGCGCCAGCAGCTTGGTACCAGCCTCTGGAAACACCATATATTTT. It yields the protein CASSLVPASGNTIYF.